Each of the 8 T cell receptor beta chains below was sequenced from the same sample in a study of blood T cell repertoires in COVID-19. Using immunoSEQ multiplex PCR, the repertoire was profiled, and TCRdb retains in-frame clones only, with some absent. This sample has about 240,000 clones, with 87% found just once. The sample was peripheral blood. Receptors originate from a man aged 55 to 70 who had recovered from COVID-19.

This chain connects TRBV3-1 (or the pseudogene TRBV3-2) to TRBJ1-6; D is perhaps TRBD1 (6 bases). Germline assignment: CDR1 LGHDT and CDR2 YNNKEL (reference sequence). V was cut by 0 bases and J by 7 bases, with 7 bases left in between. This CDR3 has 14 residues. The CDR3 protein is CASSQDRGNSPLHF. The CDR3 coding sequence is TGTGCCAGCAGCCAAGACAGGGGCAATTCACCCCTCCACTTT.

V usage is TRBV6-6 and J usage is TRBJ2-3; 8 nucleotides agree with TRBD1. Germline CDR1 and CDR2: MNHNY and SVGAGI (reference sequence). The CDR3 is 16 amino acids. Germline trimming cut 6 bases from V and 7 bases from J; bases unmatched to any gene: 15. Here the CDR3 DNA reads TGTGCCAGCAGAGAGAGCAGGGGGCCAAGAGGGAATACGCAGTATTTT. Translated: CASRESRGPRGNTQYF.

The genes are TRBV11-2 and TRBJ1-1; D is ambiguous. Trimming left V 3 bases short and J 4 bases short, with 9 bases between. The CDR3 is made up of 13 amino acids. Germline CDR1 and CDR2: SGHAT and FQNNGV. As DNA, the CDR3 is TGTGCCAGCAGCTTCCAGGTGGCCACTGAAGCTTTCTTT. Translation gives CASSFQVATEAFF.

This rearrangement joins TRBV2 to TRBJ1-6; TRBD1 agrees at 8 bases. The CDR3 totals 15 residues. Germline loops: CDR1 SNHLY, CDR2 FYNNEI. Germline trimming cut 8 bases from V and 8 bases from J; bases unmatched to any gene: 11. The DNA for the CDR3 is TGTGCCAGCTGTTTTGGACAGGGATTGCATTCACCCCTCCACTTT. This translates into CASCFGQGLHSPLHF. Using reference TRBV2 and TRBJ1-6 for the parts outside the CDR3, the full variable domain is EPEVTQTPSHQVTQMGQEVILRCVPISNHLYFYWYRQILGQKVEFLVSFYNNEISEKSEIFDDQFSVERPDGSNFTLKIRSTKLEDSAMYFCASCFGQGLHSPLHFGNGTRLTVT.

The V call is TRBV18, the J call TRBJ2-6, with 9 bases that match TRBD1. The CDR3 totals 18 residues. Trimming cost V 3 bases and J 0 bases; bases outside gene matches: 6. In germline, CDR1 is KGHSH, CDR2 LQKENI. The CDR3 here is CASSPGTGTTSGANVLTF. For the CDR3, the DNA is TGTGCCAGCTCACCCGGGACAGGGACTACCTCTGGGGCCAACGTCCTGACTTTC. Full variable domain (remainder filled in from reference TRBV18 and TRBJ2-6): NAGVMQNPRHLVRRRGQEARLRCSPMKGHSHVYWYRQLPEEGLKFMVYLQKENIIDESGMPKERFSAEFPKEGPSILRIQQVVRGDSAAYFCASSPGTGTTSGANVLTFGAGSRLTVL.

The chain links TRBV7-9 to TRBJ2-5, with D possibly being TRBD2 (6 bases). This CDR3 region has 13 residues. V dropped 1 base and J dropped 5 bases, with 8 bases sitting between them. Germline-derived CDR1 and CDR2 are SEHNR and FQNEAQ (reference sequence). The CDR3 region has the DNA TGTGCCAGCAGCTTAGGTGCGGGGGAGACCCAGTACTTC. It specifies CASSLGAGETQYF.

Written as DNA, the CDR3 is TGTGCCAGCAGTTTACTCTCCGTACCGGGGGGCCGTGCTACTGAAGCTTTCTTT. It yields the protein CASSLLSVPGGRATEAFF. The chain is built from TRBV27 and TRBJ1-1; D may be TRBD1 (6 bases). Trimming left V 2 bases short and J 5 bases short, with 24 bases between. Germline lookup yields CDR1 MNHEY and CDR2 SMNVEV (reference sequence). This CDR3 is built from 18 residues.

The V call is TRBV30, the J call TRBJ1-3; 7 positions match TRBD1. The germline V gene encodes CDR1 GTSNPN and CDR2 SVGIG (reference sequence). The CDR3 extends over 13 amino acids. J gave up 2 bases and V 3 bases, and 1 base lay outside the gene matches. This chain's CDR3 is CAWRTGTGNTIYF. The CDR3, as DNA: TGTGCCTGGAGGACAGGGACTGGAAACACCATATATTTT.